One sample yielded the 15 T cell receptor beta chains listed below, sequenced in a study of blood T cell repertoires in COVID-19. Clones were read by immunoSEQ multiplex PCR, and TCRdb kept only the in-frame ones, dropping some. The sample records over 90,000 clones, over 70% being singletons. The sequencing input was peripheral blood. The receptors derive from a man between 60 and 75 years old with acute or convalescent COVID-19.

J is TRBJ2-5 and V is TRBV6-5; tentatively, D is TRBD1 (6 bases). V gave up 3 bases and J gave up 4 bases, with 9 bases separating them. The CDR3 is 13 amino acids. Germline V gives CDR1 MNHEY, CDR2 SVGAGI. CDR3 in amino acids: CASSYTRGETQYF. In DNA, the CDR3 is TGTGCCAGCAGTTATACCAGGGGAGAGACCCAGTACTTC.

V gene TRBV7-3 combines with J gene TRBJ2-1; 9 nucleotides agree with TRBD1. Looked up from germline, CDR1 is SGHTA and CDR2 is FQGTGA. The CDR3 runs to 16 residues. V lost 3 bases, J lost 8 bases, and 11 bases stayed unmatched. The CDR3 DNA sequence: TGTGCCAGCAGCTTTCTCGGGACAGGGAGTTCATATGAGCAGTTCTTC. It specifies CASSFLGTGSSYEQFF.

The gene calls are TRBV21-1 and TRBJ1-5; the D call in the table, TRBD1, was not verified against the DNA. TRBV21-1 is a pseudogene segment. The length of the CDR3 is 16 residues. CDR3 sequence reads: CATKDREKDGSQPQHF. The CDR3 bases are TGTGCCACCAAGGACAGGGAGAAGGATGGGAGTCAGCCCCAGCATTTT.

The chain recombines TRBV7-2 with TRBJ1-2, with a weak D call TRBD1 (6 bases). The V gene lost 1 base and the J gene lost 4 bases, with 10 bases spanning the gap. The CDR3 has 14 amino acids. Germline lookup yields CDR1 SGHTA and CDR2 FQGNSA. The CDR3, as DNA: TGTGCCAGCAGCTTAGGCACAGGGAGCTATGGCTACACCTTC. Amino acids: CASSLGTGSYGYTF.

This clone was seen many times. The CDR3 DNA reads as TGTGCCAGCAGCCACAAAATACTTCCTAACTATGGCTACACCTTC. Its translation: CASSHKILPNYGYTF. V and J are TRBV3-1 (or the pseudogene TRBV3-2) and TRBJ1-2; D uncertain. The CDR3 runs to 15 residues. Germline CDR1 LGHDT, CDR2 YNNKEL (reference sequence). V lost 3 bases and J 0 bases, leaving 11 bases between the germline ends.

This clone was detected only once. This chain uses TRBV4-3 with TRBJ2-1; D is ambiguous. Between the trimmed V and J ends, which lost 3 bases and 4 bases, there was a span of 13 bases. The CDR3 length is 15 residues. The V gene's germline CDR1 is LGHNA and CDR2 YSLEER. CDR3 sequence: CASSQRYSYYNEQFF. The DNA for the CDR3 is TGCGCCAGCAGCCAGCGCTATTCCTATTACAATGAGCAGTTCTTC.

The rearrangement links TRBV24-1 to TRBJ2-2, with TRBD1 matching over 7 bases. The V segment lost 8 bases and the J segment 1 base; nucleotides outside the gene matches: 3. CDR1 KGHDR and CDR2 SFDVKD come from the germline V gene. There are 14 residues in the CDR3. CDR3 amino acids: CATMGQRNTGELFF. The CDR3 DNA follows: TGTGCCACCATGGGACAGAGGAACACCGGGGAGCTGTTTTTT.

This rearrangement joins TRBV18 to TRBJ2-1; no clear D gene. The CDR3 consists of 12 residues. Germline-derived CDR1 and CDR2 are KGHSH and LQKENI. V lost 6 bases to trimming and J lost 10 bases, with 13 bases between them. The CDR3 nucleotides read TGTGCCAGCTCTGGAGATGCCCCCGAGCAGTTCTTC. It specifies CASSGDAPEQFF. Drawing the rest from reference TRBV18 and TRBJ2-1, the complete variable domain is NAGVMQNPRHLVRRRGQEARLRCSPMKGHSHVYWYRQLPEEGLKFMVYLQKENIIDESGMPKERFSAEFPKEGPSILRIQQVVRGDSAAYFCASSGDAPEQFFGPGTRLTVL.

The chain recombines TRBV27 with TRBJ2-1, with TRBD2 matching 10 bases. This CDR3 region has 15 residues. Per germline, CDR1 MNHEY and CDR2 SMNVEV (reference sequence). The V gene end was trimmed by 2 bases and the J gene end by 4 bases; junction bases not matched to a gene: 2. Written as DNA, the CDR3 is TGTGCCAGCAGTTTAGGACTAGCGGCTTACAATGAGCAGTTCTTC. Translation: CASSLGLAAYNEQFF.

This clone came up once. CDR3 nucleotides: TGTGCCAGCAGTCTGGAGAAGAGCGCTGAAGCTTTCTTT. This encodes CASSLEKSAEAFF. The chain is built from TRBV27 and TRBJ1-1; D is unresolved. Trimming stripped 5 bases from V and 6 bases from J, with 13 bases between. Looked up from germline, CDR1 is MNHEY and CDR2 is SMNVEV (reference sequence). CDR3 size: 13 residues.

The V gene is TRBV28, the J gene TRBJ1-2, with D possibly TRBD1 on 5 matching bases. CDR1 MDHEN and CDR2 SYDVKM come from the germline V gene. The CDR3 is 15 amino acids. V lost 6 bases to trimming and J lost 4 bases, with 18 bases between them. The CDR3 region has the DNA TGTGCCAGCAGATCTCCTGGCAGGGTAGGCTATGGCTACACCTTC. This gives the protein CASRSPGRVGYGYTF.

The V and J genes are TRBV29-1 and TRBJ2-3; TRBD1 matches at 8 bases. The CDR3 sequence is 15 residues long. From germline, CDR1 is SQVTM and CDR2 ANQGSEA. Trimming removed 7 bases from V and 1 base from J; junction bases left unmatched: 10. In nucleotides, the CDR3 is TGCAGCGGGTCAGGGGGCCAGGGAGGCACAGATACGCAGTATTTT. It yields the protein CSGSGGQGGTDTQYF.

The chain links TRBV10-3 to TRBJ2-1, with D perhaps matching TRBD2 (5 bases). This CDR3 region has 15 residues. Trimming left V 4 bases short and J 0 bases short, with 10 bases between. In germline, CDR1 is ENHRY, CDR2 SYGVKD. The CDR3: CAISASSRSYNEQFF. The CDR3 bases are TGTGCCATCAGTGCTTCTAGCCGCTCCTACAATGAGCAGTTCTTC.

The chain uses TRBV19 and TRBJ1-3, with D maybe TRBD1 (6 bases). Germline values: CDR1 LNHDA, CDR2 SQIVND (reference sequence). The V end was cut by 5 bases, the J end by 1 base, with 15 bases between. The CDR3 consists of 16 residues. As DNA, the CDR3 is TGTGCCAGTAGTGGACAGATCCTATTTTCTGGAAACACCATATATTTT. Translated: CASSGQILFSGNTIYF.

The V gene is TRBV6-2 or TRBV6-3, the J gene TRBJ1-3; the match to TRBD1 covers 12 bases. Germline loops: CDR1 MNHEY, CDR2 SVGEGT. J gave up 0 bases and V 4 bases, and 10 bases lay outside the gene matches. CDR3 size: 19 residues. The CDR3 nucleotides are TGTGCCAGCAGTTCAACCGGGACAGGGGGCTTCTCCTCTGGAAACACCATATATTTT. Its protein is CASSSTGTGGFSSGNTIYF.